The present TCR beta chain was sequenced within a study of vaccination effects on CD4 cells after COVID-19. Within the ViraFEST assay, antigen-specific CD4+ T cells underwent expansion with viral peptide pools prior to sequencing. Isolating CD4+ T cells followed less than 11 days of culture. All vaccine recipients tested negative for nucleocapsid antibodies and had never contracted SARS-CoV-2 infection. Germline V CDR1 and CDR2: MNHEY, SVGAGI. This CDR3 region has 15 residues. V lost 4 bases, J lost 8 bases, and 5 bases stayed unmatched. Produced via immunoSEQ multiplex PCR; TCRdb's table is partial and in-frame only. The table shows some 28,000 clones, with more than 70% occurring only once. General study results and limits: Healthy vaccinees showed cross-reactivity with common cold coronaviruses in only 1 of 255 vaccine-induced clones. Convalescent patients in the study were few, and early post-infection timepoints were absent.

Comments on this clone: Its target is unknown.

The sample consisted of CD4+ T cells from PBMCs cultured with SARS-CoV-2 spike peptides, taken before COVID-19 vaccination. This chain uses TRBV6-5 with TRBJ2-1, with 13 bases fitting TRBD2. The TCR sequence derives from a human donor who received a COVID-19 vaccine. The chain's CDR3 is CASSWGTSGIYEQFF. Here the CDR3 DNA reads TGTGCCAGCAGTTGGGGGACTAGCGGGATTTATGAGCAGTTCTTC.